This TCR beta chain was identified during a study of regulatory T cells in long-lasting Graves disease. Study-level information: Antithyroid drug intake by newly diagnosed Graves' patients had lasted under 3 months.

Time point given: newly diagnosed GD, antithyroid drugs for less than 3 months. From RNA extracted from PBMCs, the TCR library was made. In germline, CDR1 is LGHDT, CDR2 YNNKEL (reference sequence). The CDR3 covers 13 residues. Turning to this clonotype: A much larger clonotype is one base distant, so this may be a read error.

Investigators prepared the TCR beta libraries by applying iRepertoire HTBI primers and Arm-PCR of CDR3 regions. TCRdb re-called the multiplex PCR reads with MiXCR, one entry per CDR3 protein. The sample carries 440,000 or so distinct CDR3 sequences, about 15% recorded once. These same records also appear under a second study, on T cells in Graves' hyperthyroidism and ophthalmopathy.

The chain links TRBV3-1 to TRBJ1-1; D not certain. This sequence was found in a woman between 25 and 40 years old with Graves disease. The sequencing here drew on peripheral blood mononuclear cells (PBMCs), taken at new diagnosis, from a patient treated with antithyroid drugs. The CDR3 here is CAGSQEPNTEAFF. In DNA form, the CDR3 reads TGTGCCGGCAGCCAAGAGCCGAACACTGAAGCTTTCTTT. Looking up the rest from reference TRBV3-1 and TRBJ1-1 gives the full variable domain: DTAVSQTPKYLVTQMGNDKSIKCEQNLGHDTMYWYKQDSKKFLKIMFSYNNKELIINETVPNRFSPKSPDKAHLNLHINSLELGDSAVYFCAGSQEPNTEAFFGQGTRLTVV.